Presented here are 25 T cell receptor beta chains from one specimen sequenced in a study of blood T cells in healthy people across ages. Next came a second PCR, run for about 7 to 12 cycles, which used a sample-barcoded 5' primer along with a J-beta primer mix. TCRdb ran MiXCR on the 5' RACE reads and lists one entry per CDR3 protein. The sample has fewer than 1.5 million distinct CDR3 sequences, 40% to 50% seen once. The sequencing sample was made of blood. These receptor sequences come from a woman younger than 35 in good health.

The chain combines TRBV20-1 with TRBJ2-1; 10 positions match TRBD2. CDR1 is DFQATT, CDR2 SNEGSKA, per germline (reference sequence). V lost 7 bases to trimming and J lost 7 bases; unmatched junction nucleotides: 4. CDR3 length: 12 residues. The CDR3 protein is CSVAGGKNEQFF. The DNA of the CDR3 is TGCAGTGTAGCGGGAGGAAAGAATGAGCAGTTCTTC.

The rearrangement uses TRBV30 and TRBJ1-2; D uncertain. This CDR3 has 14 amino acids. In germline, CDR1 is GTSNPN, CDR2 SVGIG (reference sequence). V was cut by 2 bases and J by 4 bases, with 14 bases left in between. Here the CDR3 reads CAWSLSISLYGYTF. In nucleotides, the CDR3 is TGTGCCTGGAGTCTTTCGATATCACTCTATGGCTACACCTTC.

This clonotype was picked up a small number of times. This chain uses TRBV28 with TRBJ2-5; TRBD1 matches 7 bases. Germline CDR1 and CDR2: MDHEN and SYDVKM. This CDR3 has 17 amino acids. Trimming removed 6 bases from V and 2 bases from J; junction bases left unmatched: 15. Here the CDR3 DNA reads TGTGCCAGCAGCCCCACAGGGGCAGGTAGGCCACAAGAGACCCAGTACTTC. Its translation is CASSPTGAGRPQETQYF.

The chain is built from TRBV20-1 and TRBJ2-7, with D hard to call. Germline V CDR1 and CDR2: DFQATT, SNEGSKA (reference sequence). This CDR3 contains 14 residues. V was shortened by 1 base and J by 7 bases, with 17 bases between the two germline ends. The CDR3 region has the DNA TGCAGTGCTAGAGTCGGCGGCTCAGACAATGAGCAGTACTTC. This gives the protein CSARVGGSDNEQYF.

This clonotype has a handful of counts. The CDR3 here is CASSLMSGPPADEQYF. The CDR3 bases are TGCGCCAGCAGCTTAATGTCCGGGCCCCCAGCCGACGAGCAGTACTTC. V gene TRBV5-1 combines with J gene TRBJ2-4; D is unclear. The last part of the DNA fits TRBJ2-7 better; the J call may be wrong. Germline CDR1 SGHRS, CDR2 YFSETQ. CDR3 length: 16 residues.

This clonotype was recorded a few times. This chain joins TRBV7-2 and TRBJ2-1; 10 bases map to TRBD1. Germline assignment: CDR1 SGHTA and CDR2 FQGNSA. The CDR3 is 16 residues long. The trim removed 5 bases at V and 6 bases at J, leaving 10 bases unmatched. The CDR3 spells CASSPMTGGGLNEQFF. CDR3 nucleotide sequence: TGTGCCAGCAGCCCGATGACAGGGGGCGGTCTCAATGAGCAGTTCTTC.

This chain connects TRBV5-5 to TRBJ2-5, with TRBD1 matching over 7 bases. The CDR3 runs to 16 residues. Germline V gives CDR1 SGHKS, CDR2 YYEKEE (reference sequence). The junction had 13 bases not matched to a gene; V was cut back by 3 bases and J by 5 bases. As DNA, the CDR3 is TGTGCCAGCAGCTATCGACAGGGCGCCTTAGGGGAGACCCAGTACTTC. This codes for CASSYRQGALGETQYF.

This clonotype was observed a few times. The chain employs TRBV20-1 and TRBJ2-3, with 7 bases matching TRBD2. CDR1 is DFQATT and CDR2 is SNEGSKA in the germline V gene (reference sequence). V lost 1 base, J lost 3 bases, and 10 bases stayed unmatched. The CDR3 loop spans 16 amino acids. The DNA for the CDR3 is TGCAGTGCTAGAGGGGAGGGTCGGGAATCAACAGATACGCAGTATTTT. This sequence encodes CSARGEGRESTDTQYF.

The chain has TRBV5-1 and TRBJ2-3; 14 bases match TRBD2. The CDR3 length is 20 residues. J was trimmed by 2 bases and V by 0 bases; bases with no gene match: 11. Germline-derived CDR1 and CDR2 are SGHRS and YFSETQ. As DNA, the CDR3 is TGCGCCAGCAGCTTGGGACCTCCCGGGACTAGCGGGAGTCTCACAGATACGCAGTATTTT. It is translated as CASSLGPPGTSGSLTDTQYF. The variable domain in full, completed from reference TRBV5-1 and TRBJ2-3, reads KAGVTQTPRYLIKTRGQQVTLSCSPISGHRSVSWYQQTPGQGLQFLFEYFSETQRNKGNFPGRFSGRQFSNSRSEMNVSTLELGDSALYLCASSLGPPGTSGSLTDTQYFGPGTRLTVL.

This sequence joins TRBV6-1 and TRBJ1-1; no firm D call. The CDR3 sequence is 11 residues long. Germline-derived CDR1 and CDR2 are MNHNS and SASEGT. Trimming cost V 6 bases and J 7 bases, with 9 bases left between them. CDR3 in DNA: TGTGCCAGCAGACAGAAGAGTGAAGCTTTCTTT. Its translation is CASRQKSEAFF.

This chain links TRBV11-2 with TRBJ1-1, with a weak D call TRBD1 (5 bases). Germline V CDR1 and CDR2: SGHAT, FQNNGV. This CDR3 has 15 amino acids. The germline V and J ends were trimmed by 1 base and 8 bases, with 17 bases remaining between them. The CDR3 DNA follows: TGTGCCAGCAGCTTAGGTACCAGGGTAAGGATCGAAGCTTTCTTT. Its translation: CASSLGTRVRIEAFF.

This chain connects TRBV27 to TRBJ2-6; D is perhaps TRBD1 (5 bases). The V end lost 8 bases, the J end lost 4 bases, and 15 bases lay between the germline ends. This CDR3 contains 15 residues. In germline, CDR1 is MNHEY, CDR2 SMNVEV (reference sequence). DNA of the CDR3: TGTGCCAGCCGACTTAGGGGATACGGGGCCAACGTCCTGACTTTC. It is translated as CASRLRGYGANVLTF.

There are many counts of this clonotype. The chain combines TRBV4-2 with TRBJ2-7, with TRBD2 matching over 7 bases. J gave up 5 bases and V 3 bases, and 4 bases lay outside the gene matches. The CDR3 contains 13 residues. The germline V gene encodes CDR1 LGHNA and CDR2 YNFKEQ. This CDR3 reads CASSHPGLNEQYF. The CDR3 DNA reads as TGTGCCAGCAGCCACCCGGGACTAAACGAGCAGTACTTC.

The rearrangement uses TRBV10-3 and TRBJ2-3; D is uncertain. V gave up 0 bases and J gave up 1 base, with 14 bases separating them. The CDR3 runs to 17 residues. Germline V gives CDR1 ENHRY, CDR2 SYGVKD. The CDR3 DNA follows: TGTGCCATCAGTGAGTCACGAGTCATCCGGGGCACAGATACGCAGTATTTT. As protein: CAISESRVIRGTDTQYF.

This clonotype was observed a handful of times. The V and J genes are TRBV10-3 and TRBJ1-2, with D possibly being TRBD1 (6 bases). Germline values: CDR1 ENHRY, CDR2 SYGVKD. The CDR3 sequence is 18 residues long. V lost 2 bases and J lost 5, with 24 bases in between. The CDR3 bases are TGTGCCATCAGTGAGCCGAGGGGGGCAGCACTGGGCCAGTATGGCTACACCTTC. It specifies CAISEPRGAALGQYGYTF.

This clonotype was counted only a few times. V and J are TRBV20-1 and TRBJ2-5; 10 bases fit TRBD2. This CDR3 has 14 residues. Trimming took 6 bases from V and 4 from J; bases not matched to a gene: 8. Germline V gene sequence: CDR1 DFQATT, CDR2 SNEGSKA (reference sequence). The CDR3, as DNA: TGCAGTGCCCCTAGCGGGGGAGTCACAGAGACCCAGTACTTC. Amino acid sequence: CSAPSGGVTETQYF.

V and J are TRBV6-5 and TRBJ2-3; weak D call: TRBD2 (5 bases). CDR1 MNHEY and CDR2 SVGAGI come from the germline V gene. V was clipped by 5 bases and J by 2 bases, with 11 bases between them. The CDR3 runs 14 residues. The CDR3 DNA sequence: TGTGCCAGCAGTGACGGGAACCCCACAGATACGCAGTATTTT. Translating gives CASSDGNPTDTQYF.

The gene calls are TRBV20-1 and TRBJ2-1; TRBD2 agrees at 10 bases. The J call could be wrong; TRBJ2-7 is a better fit for the DNA end. The CDR3 length is 14 residues. Germline V gene data show CDR1 as DFQATT and CDR2 as SNEGSKA (reference sequence). The CDR3 nucleotides are TGCAGTGCGACAGCGGGGGGGCCCAAAAATGAGCAGTACTTC. Its protein product is CSATAGGPKNEQYF.

J is TRBJ1-5 and V is TRBV27; TRBD1 matches at 7 bases. The CDR3 runs to 17 residues. V shed 5 bases, J shed 1 base, and the junction held 11 bases outside the gene matches. CDR1 is MNHEY, CDR2 SMNVEV, per germline (reference sequence). The CDR3 nucleotides are TGTGCCAGCAGTCCGCGACCGGGACAGAAAAGCAATCAGCCCCAGCATTTT. This encodes CASSPRPGQKSNQPQHF.

The chain uses TRBV7-9 and TRBJ2-3, with unresolved D. Germline-derived CDR1 and CDR2 are SEHNR and FQNEAQ (reference sequence). The CDR3 totals 15 residues. V was trimmed by 4 bases and J by 2 bases, leaving 13 bases between them. The CDR3 spells CASSSVDAFTDTQYF. DNA of the CDR3: TGTGCCAGCAGCTCCGTCGACGCGTTCACAGATACGCAGTATTTT.

The chain recombines TRBV6-5 with TRBJ2-4; D may correspond to TRBD1 or TRBD2 (5 bases each). The CDR3 extends over 17 amino acids. The V gene lost 0 bases and the J gene lost 1 base, with 13 bases spanning the gap. CDR1 is MNHEY and CDR2 is SVGAGI in the germline V gene. CDR3 sequence reads: CASSYSGTGVAKNIQYF. The CDR3 region has the DNA TGTGCCAGCAGTTACTCGGGGACCGGAGTGGCCAAAAACATTCAGTACTTC.

This chain uses TRBV5-1 with TRBJ1-2, with 9 bases that match TRBD1. The ends lost 3 bases at V and 4 bases at J; junction bases unmatched: 13. This CDR3 is built from 17 residues. The germline V gene has CDR1 SGHRS and CDR2 YFSETQ. This CDR3 is CASSSGDRDYNLYGYTF. CDR3 coding DNA: TGCGCCAGCAGCTCGGGGGACAGGGACTATAACCTCTATGGCTACACCTTC. The full variable domain, completed using reference TRBV5-1 and TRBJ1-2, is KAGVTQTPRYLIKTRGQQVTLSCSPISGHRSVSWYQQTPGQGLQFLFEYFSETQRNKGNFPGRFSGRQFSNSRSEMNVSTLELGDSALYLCASSSGDRDYNLYGYTFGSGTRLTVV.

This clonotype showed up just a few times. CDR3 amino acids: CASSEGFGYTF. The CDR3 DNA reads as TGTGCCAGCAGTGAAGGATTCGGCTACACCTTC. The chain uses TRBV2 and TRBJ1-2; D ambiguous. This CDR3 spans 11 amino acids. The V end was cut by 1 base, the J end by 8 bases, with 5 bases between. CDR1 SNHLY and CDR2 FYNNEI come from the germline V gene.

This chain joins TRBV5-1 and TRBJ2-3; 10 bases map to TRBD2. The germline CDR1 and CDR2 sequences are SGHRS and YFSETQ. The V segment lost 4 bases and the J segment 2 bases; nucleotides outside the gene matches: 7. CDR3 length: 16 amino acids. CDR3 amino acids: CASSTGLAPITDTQYF. The CDR3 DNA is TGCGCCAGCAGCACGGGACTAGCGCCGATCACAGATACGCAGTATTTT.

The rearrangement joins TRBV9 to TRBJ2-3, with a weak D call TRBD2 (5 bases). CDR1 and CDR2 from the germline V gene are SGDLS and YYNGEE. V shed 0 bases and J shed 1 base, with 12 bases lying between them. The CDR3 has 16 amino acids. The CDR3, as DNA: TGTGCCAGCAGCGTAGGAGGGATAGTTGGCACAGATACGCAGTATTTT. It codes for CASSVGGIVGTDTQYF.